A single sample gave rise to the 5 T cell receptor beta chains below, sequenced in a study of Ad26.COV2.S vaccination and SARS-CoV-2 variants. Method: immunoSEQ multiplex PCR; TCRdb's copy keeps in-frame clones and lacks some. The sample includes about 680,000 clones, roughly 90% of them seen just once. Treatment noted: around 19 received Ad26.COV2.S at low or high dose, single or two shots; 5 received placebo; per-sample allocation not given. The samples were gathered on day 63 after the first injection of vaccine or placebo. Sequences were derived from peripheral blood, sampled in a trial of Ad26.COV2.S vaccine versus placebo. Receptor source: a person aged 18-60 years who received the Ad26.COV2.S COVID-19 vaccine or a placebo.

The V gene is TRBV7-6, the J gene TRBJ1-1; TRBD1 matches 9 bases. The V segment lost 2 bases and the J segment 2 bases; nucleotides outside the gene matches: 6. From germline, CDR1 is SGHVS and CDR2 FNYEAQ. This CDR3 is 16 amino acids long. CDR3 region: CASSLSGTGGNTEAFF. DNA for the CDR3: TGTGCCAGCAGCTTAAGTGGCACAGGGGGCAACACTGAAGCTTTCTTT.

The CDR3 region is CASSLVAATAYEQYF. The CDR3 bases are TGCGCCAGCAGCTTGGTTGCAGCGACAGCTTACGAGCAGTACTTC. V gene TRBV5-1 combines with J gene TRBJ2-7, with a possible D match to TRBD1 (5 bases). Trimming removed 0 bases at V and 4 bases at J, with 14 bases between. Germline V gene lookup returns CDR1 SGHRS and CDR2 YFSETQ. CDR3 length: 15 residues.

V is TRBV27 and J is TRBJ1-4; D might be TRBD1 (5 bases). CDR3 length equals 13 residues. V was clipped by 5 bases and J by 10 bases, with 14 bases between them. Germline CDR1 and CDR2: MNHEY and SMNVEV (reference sequence). CDR3 protein: CASSPGRPGKLFF. The CDR3 bases are TGTGCCAGCAGTCCGGGACGGCCTGGAAAACTGTTTTTT.

The chain carries TRBV5-5 and TRBJ2-5, with TRBD1 identical over 7 bases. CDR3 length: 13 residues. Trimming removed 4 bases from V and 1 base from J; junction bases left unmatched: 1. Germline V gene lookup returns CDR1 SGHKS and CDR2 YYEKEE (reference sequence). For the CDR3, the DNA is TGTGCCAGCAGCCAGGGGGTCCAAGAGACCCAGTACTTC. It is translated as CASSQGVQETQYF.

The genes are TRBV6-5 and TRBJ1-5; 10 bases line up with TRBD1. There are 15 residues in the CDR3. V shed 5 bases and J 6 bases; nucleotides not matched to a gene: 7. CDR1 MNHEY and CDR2 SVGAGI come from the germline V gene. CDR3 in amino acids: CASSQTGGGIQPQHF. Written as DNA, the CDR3 is TGTGCCAGCAGTCAGACAGGGGGCGGAATTCAGCCCCAGCATTTT.